This T cell receptor beta chain was obtained from a study of shared clonotypes between healthy human individuals. The CDR3 runs to 16 residues. V trimming: 5 bases; J trimming: 6 bases; junction bases outside the gene matches: 14. CDR1 is MDHEN, CDR2 SYDVKM, per germline. Assay used: immunoSEQ multiplex PCR; TCRdb lists only in-frame clones, some missing. Of about 120,000 clones listed, 55% to 70% are singletons. The clonotype comes from a woman in her 30s in good health. The specimen sequenced was memory CD8+ T cells sorted from blood. Sample subset: CD45RO+ cells pooled with CCR7-negative TemRA cells. The V call is TRBV28, the J call TRBJ2-7; the match to TRBD2 covers 9 bases. The CDR3 DNA reads as TGTGCCAGCAGTCCGCGACTAGCGGTCCTTAGAAGCGAGCAGTACTTC. Its translation is CASSPRLAVLRSEQYF.